This TCR beta chain was observed in a study of shared clonotypes between healthy human individuals. Study-wide findings and caveats: The represented genetic and exposure-history diversity was limited by the small number of donors. Blood was the sole source, and tissue repertoires probably differ.

The CDR3 is 13 residues long. In germline, CDR1 is MNHNS, CDR2 SASEGT. Trimming pared 5 bases from V and 7 bases from J, leaving 12 bases between. This clone was detected a few times. Its antigen is undetermined. It was at deep level that the assay was run. TCRdb's table, derived via immunoSEQ multiplex PCR, lists solely in-frame clones and lacks some. The profile covers about 520,000 clones, with 81% appearing a single time and about an eighth taken by the ten largest. Study donors comprised healthy, HIV-negative adults devoid of recent acute infection or vaccination. This clonotype was sampled from a woman in her forties in good health. Some clones in this sample may be carry-over from other donors' samples. Sequencing input: PBMCs. The rearrangement links TRBV6-1 to TRBJ1-5, with unresolved D. CDR3 in DNA: TGTGCCAGCAGTCCAGCTGAGAGGCAGCCCCAGCATTTT. Its protein product is CASSPAERQPQHF.